The rows below give T cell receptor beta chains drawn from one sample of a study of shared clonotypes between healthy human individuals. Profiled with immunoSEQ multiplex PCR; TCRdb holds only in-frame clones, not every one. The sample records 2 million to 2.5 million clones, more than 85% being singletons. The material sequenced was naive CD4+ T cells from PBMCs. The receptor set was obtained from a man younger than 35 in good health. Some clones in this sample may be carry-over from other donors' samples. Each CDR3 is given with its conserved first and last residue. Each record gives: CDR3 protein, CDR3 DNA, D gene, CDR3 length, V gene, clone size, J gene. The D gene is left open where the match is weak. Rows give clone size only sometimes, using once, few, many, or a class for an expanded clone.

CAWSAGRNSNQPQHF TGTGCCTGGAGCGCGGGTCGGAATAGCAATCAGCCCCAGCATTTT - 15 TRBV30 - TRBJ1-5
CASSLAQREFDEQFF TGCGCCAGCAGCTTGGCCCAGCGGGAGTTCGATGAGCAGTTCTTC TRBD2 15 TRBV5-1 - TRBJ2-1
CSAIRDNYETQYF TGCAGCGCCATCCGGGACAATTACGAGACCCAGTACTTC - 13 TRBV29-1 - TRBJ2-5
CASSSTGAGNEKLFF TGTGCCAGCAGCTCGACAGGGGCGGGTAATGAAAAACTGTTTTTT TRBD1 15 TRBV5-6 - TRBJ1-4
CASSLTKETQYF TGTGCCAGCAGCTTGACGAAAGAGACCCAGTACTTC - 12 TRBV5-6 - TRBJ2-5
CASRKGLADNEQFF TGTGCCAGCAGAAAGGGACTAGCGGACAATGAGCAGTTCTTC TRBD2 14 TRBV14 - TRBJ2-1
CASSPGTSEINEQFF TGTGCCAGCAGCCCGGGGACTAGCGAAATCAATGAGCAGTTCTTC TRBD2 15 TRBV11-2 - TRBJ2-1
CASSKLRQVGNIQYF TGTGCCAGCAGCAAATTGAGACAGGTTGGAAACATTCAGTACTTC - 15 TRBV21-1 few TRBJ2-4
CASSLAPTEAFF TGTGCCAGCAGCTTAGCCCCCACTGAAGCTTTCTTT - 12 TRBV7-9 - TRBJ1-1
CASSLKNIQYF TGTGCCAGCTCACTTAAAAACATTCAGTACTTC - 11 TRBV18 once TRBJ2-4
CSVELRGGNTIYF TGCAGCGTTGAACTCAGGGGAGGAAACACCATATATTTT - 13 TRBV29-1 - TRBJ1-3
CASSPPGQANEKLFF TGTGCCAGCAGCCCGCCGGGACAGGCTAATGAAAAACTGTTTTTT TRBD1 15 TRBV28 - TRBJ1-4
CASSPNGGVDTEAFF TGTGCCAGCAGCCCTAACGGTGGGGTTGACACTGAAGCTTTCTTT - 15 TRBV27 once TRBJ1-1
CASSTTRGSYEQYF TGTGCCAGCAGCACTACTAGAGGCTCCTACGAGCAGTACTTC - 14 TRBV5-4 - TRBJ2-7
CASSFGDEQYF TGTGCCAGCAGTTTCGGCGACGAGCAGTACTTC - 11 TRBV27 - TRBJ2-7
CASRPGLARYNEQFF TGTGCCAGCAGACCGGGACTAGCGAGGTACAATGAGCAGTTCTTC TRBD2 15 TRBV28 - TRBJ2-1
CASSSHSATETQYF TGTGCCAGCAGTTCCCATTCCGCAACAGAGACCCAGTACTTC - 14 TRBV28 - TRBJ2-5
CASSRGDDFYNEQFF TGTGCCAGCAGCCGGGGCGACGATTTCTACAATGAGCAGTTCTTC - 15 TRBV4-2 - TRBJ2-1
CASSLPGRAADEQFF TGCGCCAGCAGCTTGCCCGGGAGGGCGGCGGATGAGCAGTTCTTC TRBD2 15 TRBV5-1 once TRBJ2-1
CASSIEAAGRVETQYF TGTGCCAGTAGTATAGAGGCGGCCGGGCGGGTAGAGACCCAGTACTTC - 16 TRBV19 - TRBJ2-5
CASLGQTLNQPQHF TGTGCCAGCCTCGGACAGACACTAAATCAGCCCCAGCATTTT - 14 TRBV6-1 - TRBJ1-5
CASSLYPVSGGYTGELFF TGTGCCAGCAGCCTATACCCTGTGAGTGGGGGCTACACCGGGGAGCTGTTTTTT - 18 TRBV11-2 - TRBJ2-2
CASSQDRMAYEQYF TGTGCCAGCAGCCAAGATAGGATGGCCTACGAGCAGTACTTC - 14 TRBV4-2 - TRBJ2-7
CASSRLPTSGVRDTQYF TGTGCCAGCAGCCGCCTCCCGACTAGCGGAGTGAGGGATACGCAGTATTTT TRBD2 17 TRBV5-8 - TRBJ2-3
CASSGLRQGKKLFF TGTGCCAGCAGTGGATTACGGCAGGGGAAAAAACTGTTTTTT - 14 TRBV6-1 - TRBJ1-4
CSVGRGVSTDTQYF TGCAGCGTTGGAAGGGGGGTTAGCACAGATACGCAGTATTTT - 14 TRBV29-1 - TRBJ2-3
CAWSAAGTGGEGEQYF TGTGCCTGGAGTGCCGCCGGGACAGGGGGCGAGGGGGAGCAGTACTTC TRBD1 16 TRBV30 - TRBJ2-7
CASSLQGTGANVLTF TGTGCCAGCAGCCTACAGGGGACTGGGGCCAACGTCCTGACTTTC TRBD1 15 TRBV7-8 - TRBJ2-6
CASMDLLGYNEQFF TGTGCCAGCATGGATTTACTTGGATACAATGAGCAGTTCTTC - 14 TRBV28 - TRBJ2-1
CASSVAGGPDTQYF TGTGCCAGCAGCGTAGCTGGGGGGCCAGATACGCAGTATTTT - 14 TRBV9 - TRBJ2-3
CASPSGRTVFYEQYF TGTGCCAGCCCAAGCGGGCGGACAGTATTCTACGAGCAGTACTTC - 15 TRBV9 - TRBJ2-7
CASSLQEGEGNTIYF TGTGCCAGCTCACTTCAGGAGGGGGAAGGAAACACCATATATTTT - 15 TRBV18 - TRBJ1-3
CASSLRQGSNTEAFF TGTGCCAGCAGCTTGCGACAGGGGTCAAACACTGAAGCTTTCTTT TRBD1 15 TRBV5-6 - TRBJ1-1
CASTLASAPDTQYF TGTGCCAGCACCCTGGCCTCTGCCCCGGATACGCAGTATTTT - 14 TRBV5-4 - TRBJ2-3
CATSRGIGGKTPETQYF TGTGCCACCAGCAGAGGGATAGGGGGAAAGACCCCAGAGACCCAGTACTTC - 17 TRBV15 - TRBJ2-5
CASPRQVGDTQYF TGTGCCAGCCCGAGACAGGTCGGGGATACGCAGTATTTT - 13 TRBV6-1 - TRBJ2-3
CASSFAGRDSYEQYF TGTGCCAGCAGTTTTGCCGGTAGGGATAGCTACGAGCAGTACTTC - 15 TRBV28 - TRBJ2-7
CATIQGGGMAEAFF TGTGCCACCATACAGGGGGGGGGCATGGCTGAAGCTTTCTTT TRBD1 14 TRBV28 - TRBJ1-1
CASSPEAGLAGYTF TGTGCCAGCAGCCCCGAGGCGGGACTGGCAGGCTACACCTTC - 14 TRBV7-2 - TRBJ1-2
CAISELSGRSYNEQFF TGTGCCATCAGTGAACTTAGCGGGAGGTCCTACAATGAGCAGTTCTTC TRBD2 16 TRBV10-3 - TRBJ2-1
CAWSHGSRETQYF TGTGCCTGGAGCCACGGGTCGAGAGAGACCCAGTACTTC - 13 TRBV30 - TRBJ2-5
CASSQSLGSFDSIRAFF TGCGCCAGCAGCCAATCCCTAGGGAGTTTTGATTCAATAAGAGCTTTCTTT - 17 TRBV4-3 - TRBJ1-1
CASSKTGVYTEAFF TGTGCCAGCAGCAAGACAGGGGTCTACACTGAAGCTTTCTTT TRBD1 14 TRBV5-4 - TRBJ1-1
CASSGPGQVSEQYF TGTGCCAGCAGTGGTCCGGGACAGGTCTCCGAGCAGTACTTC TRBD1 14 TRBV6-6 once TRBJ2-7
CASSPNRLAGGNEQFF TGTGCCAGCAGCCCTAACCGACTAGCGGGAGGAAATGAGCAGTTCTTC TRBD2 16 TRBV7-9 - TRBJ2-1